The 28 T cell receptor beta chains below all came from one sample that was sequenced in a study of blood T cell repertoires in COVID-19. The protocol was immunoSEQ multiplex PCR, while the TCRdb copy is restricted to in-frame clones and leaves out a portion. The sample has 240,000 or so clones, around four fifths seen once; the top ten hold 1.9%. Material: peripheral blood. These receptors all come from a man aged 30 to 45 who had recovered from COVID-19.

The chain carries TRBV7-9 and TRBJ1-4, with 11 bases matching TRBD1. The CDR3 sequence is 17 residues long. Germline V lookup: CDR1 SEHNR, CDR2 FQNEAQ (reference sequence). J gave up 1 base and V 5 bases, and 6 bases lay outside the gene matches. The chain's CDR3 is CASSGQGATGTNEKLFF. The CDR3 DNA sequence: TGTGCCAGCAGCGGACAGGGGGCGACGGGAACTAATGAAAAACTGTTTTTT.

The rearrangement uses TRBV27 and TRBJ2-2; D is uncertain. V lost 4 bases to trimming and J lost 8 bases, with 5 bases between them. Germline V CDR1 and CDR2: MNHEY, SMNVEV (reference sequence). The CDR3 runs to 11 residues. The CDR3 coding sequence is TGTGCCAGCAGTTCAGGAGGGGAGCTGTTTTTT. Encoded protein: CASSSGGELFF.

The J gene is TRBJ1-1, the V gene TRBV6-1, with D unresolved. Deletions cut 1 base from V and 8 bases from J, with 11 bases between. This CDR3 contains 13 residues. Germline V gene sequence: CDR1 MNHNS, CDR2 SASEGT. CDR3 loop: CASSEGEREEAFF. The CDR3 DNA follows: TGTGCCAGCAGTGAAGGAGAGAGGGAGGAAGCTTTCTTT.

The chain combines TRBV5-4 with TRBJ1-1, with D unclear. The ends were cut back, 2 bases at V and 1 base at J, with 3 bases in the middle. This CDR3 contains 12 residues. Germline assignment: CDR1 SGHNT and CDR2 YYREEE (reference sequence). In DNA form, the CDR3 reads TGTGCCAGCAGCTTCCGGAACACTGAAGCTTTCTTT. The encoded protein is CASSFRNTEAFF.

This clone occurred a few times. The same CDR3 also results from other DNA sequences found in this sample. V is TRBV5-1 and J is TRBJ2-3; D unclear. Germline V gives CDR1 SGHRS, CDR2 YFSETQ. V was pared by 0 bases and J by 3 bases, with 11 bases between. The CDR3 consists of 15 residues. The CDR3 bases are TGCGCCAGCAGCTTGGACCTGGGCCGTACAGATACGCAGTATTTT. Its protein is CASSLDLGRTDTQYF.

Only one count was recorded for this clone. The V gene is TRBV27, the J gene TRBJ1-1; 7 bases map to TRBD1. V dropped 5 bases and J dropped 5; count of bases not matched to a gene: 5. This CDR3 contains 13 residues. Germline CDR1 MNHEY, CDR2 SMNVEV (reference sequence). CDR3 coding DNA: TGTGCCAGCAGTCCAGGGGGGATTACTGAAGCTTTCTTT. The encoded protein is CASSPGGITEAFF.

This chain links TRBV12-3 or TRBV12-4 with TRBJ1-2; D might be TRBD1 (5 bases). Trimming took 4 bases from V and 4 from J, leaving 10 bases between them. The CDR3 has 13 amino acids. CDR3 nucleotide sequence: TGTGCCAGCAGTTCAGGGTACTCCTATGGCTACACCTTC. This codes for CASSSGYSYGYTF.

This clone was recorded at least ten times. This chain joins TRBV28 and TRBJ1-3; TRBD1 is a possible D gene (5 bases). In germline, CDR1 is MDHEN, CDR2 SYDVKM. This CDR3 has 16 residues. V was pared by 6 bases and J by 0 bases, with 15 bases between. CDR3 sequence (DNA): TGTGCCAGCAGAACATTTCGCAGGGTCTCTGGAAACACCATATATTTT. Protein product: CASRTFRRVSGNTIYF.

At least ten counts were recorded for this clone. The genes are TRBV23-1 and TRBJ1-5; weak D call: TRBD1 (6 bases). TRBV23-1 carries the ORF label, with uncertain function. The CDR3 runs to 18 residues. V was clipped by 4 bases and J by 2 bases, with 21 bases between them. In nucleotides, the CDR3 is TGCGCCAGCAGTCCCCAGCACCAGAACAGGGTGCGCAATCAGCCCCAGCATTTT. Amino acid sequence: CASSPQHQNRVRNQPQHF.

This chain links TRBV7-6 with TRBJ2-1; 7 bases line up with TRBD1. The ends lost 5 bases at V and 8 bases at J; junction bases unmatched: 12. The CDR3 has 15 residues. CDR1 is SGHVS and CDR2 is FNYEAQ in the germline V gene. The CDR3 region has the DNA TGTGCCAGCAGCCCTCGGGACAGTAAGTTCCATGAGCAGTTCTTC. Translated: CASSPRDSKFHEQFF.

CDR3 nucleotide sequence: TGCGCCAGCAGCCAGAGCCTAACTCTAGCGGGGGGGCAAGGAGATACGCAGTATTTT. Residues: CASSQSLTLAGGQGDTQYF. The rearrangement joins TRBV4-1 to TRBJ2-3, with 12 bases fitting TRBD2. Germline CDR1 and CDR2: MGHRA and YSYEKL. The CDR3 sequence is 19 residues long. Losses at the gene ends were 3 bases for V and 5 bases for J; bases not matched to a gene: 15.

This clone has a handful of counts. V usage is TRBV4-1 and J usage is TRBJ2-2, with TRBD2 as a possible D gene (6 bases). The CDR3 runs 18 residues. The V end lost 3 bases, the J end lost 2 bases, and 19 bases lay between the germline ends. Germline V lookup: CDR1 MGHRA, CDR2 YSYEKL. CDR3 DNA: TGCGCCAGCAGCCAGGCATCAACGGCGGGGCCAAACACCGGGGAGCTGTTTTTT. Its protein is CASSQASTAGPNTGELFF.

This clone was picked up many times. This chain connects TRBV7-9 to TRBJ2-1, with 8 bases lining up with TRBD2. CDR1 is SEHNR and CDR2 is FQNEAQ in the germline V gene (reference sequence). V dropped 5 bases and J dropped 3; count of bases not matched to a gene: 6. This CDR3 has 15 residues. The CDR3 nucleotides read TGTGCCAGCAGCGCCGTACTAGCGGTCTACAATGAGCAGTTCTTC. Its translation: CASSAVLAVYNEQFF.

This chain uses TRBV9 with TRBJ1-6, with no clear D. Germline V lookup: CDR1 SGDLS, CDR2 YYNGEE. The CDR3 totals 14 residues. The V and J ends lost 0 bases and 7 bases respectively, with 8 bases between them. The DNA of the CDR3 is TGTGCCAGCAGCGTAGTTCCCAGAAATTCACCCCTCCACTTT. This codes for CASSVVPRNSPLHF.

V usage is TRBV14 and J usage is TRBJ1-6; D may be TRBD1 (6 bases). This CDR3 contains 16 residues. Looked up from germline, CDR1 is SGHDN and CDR2 is FVKESK. V lost 1 base to trimming and J lost 2 bases, with 9 bases between them. The CDR3 loop reads CASSQVAGAYNSPLHF. The CDR3, as DNA: TGTGCCAGCAGCCAAGTGGCAGGGGCCTATAATTCACCCCTCCACTTT.

The rearrangement links TRBV18 to TRBJ2-7; 11 bases map to TRBD1. This CDR3 is 13 amino acids long. Trimming removed 6 bases from V and 2 bases from J; junction bases left unmatched: 0. Germline CDR1 and CDR2: KGHSH and LQKENI. CDR3 coding DNA: TGTGCCAGCTCGGGACAGGGGGCCTACGAGCAGTACTTC. It is translated as CASSGQGAYEQYF.

The V and J genes are TRBV5-1 and TRBJ2-1, with TRBD1 identical over 7 bases. Germline trimming cut 4 bases from V and 4 bases from J; bases unmatched to any gene: 8. The CDR3 sequence is 15 residues long. Per germline, CDR1 SGHRS and CDR2 YFSETQ. The CDR3 reads CASSLDRVIYNEQFF. The CDR3 coding sequence is TGCGCCAGCAGCCTAGACAGGGTAATTTACAATGAGCAGTTCTTC.

This rearrangement joins TRBV9 to TRBJ1-1; TRBD1 matches 7 bases. Germline values: CDR1 SGDLS, CDR2 YYNGEE. The J segment lost 4 bases and the V segment lost 3 bases, leaving 9 bases of the junction unmatched. The CDR3 contains 15 residues. Here the CDR3 DNA reads TGTGCCAGCAGCGGACAGACAGGGCCGCCCACTGAAGCTTTCTTT. It translates to CASSGQTGPPTEAFF.

The V gene is TRBV18, the J gene TRBJ2-3, with TRBD1 matching 8 bases. The CDR3 contains 14 residues. V lost 3 bases to trimming and J lost 2 bases; unmatched junction nucleotides: 1. Germline values: CDR1 KGHSH, CDR2 LQKENI. CDR3 amino acids: CASSPQGATDTQYF. The CDR3 DNA reads as TGTGCCAGCTCACCCCAGGGGGCCACAGATACGCAGTATTTT.

The chain uses TRBV10-1 and TRBJ1-1; D ambiguous. CDR3 size: 16 residues. CDR1 is WNHNN and CDR2 is SYGVQD in the germline V gene (reference sequence). Trimming shortened V by 0 bases and J by 11 bases, and 22 bases separated the two germline ends. This CDR3 reads CASSESSDNPYWSAFF. CDR3 nucleotide sequence: TGCGCCAGCAGTGAGTCTTCAGACAACCCATACTGGTCGGCTTTCTTT.

The rearrangement joins TRBV19 to TRBJ1-4; D gene uncertain. The CDR3 is made up of 17 amino acids. V was shortened by 5 bases and J by 4 bases, with 20 bases between the two germline ends. The V gene's germline CDR1 is LNHDA and CDR2 SQIVND (reference sequence). Here the CDR3 DNA reads TGTGCCAGTAGTCCCACCCCCGGAGCCTCAAATAATGAAAAACTGTTTTTT. The encoded protein is CASSPTPGASNNEKLFF.

The rearrangement joins TRBV15 to TRBJ1-3; no firm D call. V lost 0 bases, J lost 0 bases, and 9 bases lay in between. Germline V gene sequence: CDR1 LNHNV, CDR2 YYDKDF (reference sequence). This CDR3 is 16 amino acids long. The CDR3 nucleotides are TGTGCCACCAGCAGAGATCCGGGGAGCTCTGGAAACACCATATATTTT. This codes for CATSRDPGSSGNTIYF.

The rearrangement joins TRBV3-1 (or the pseudogene TRBV3-2) to TRBJ2-7, with TRBD1 matching over 7 bases. With 3 bases clipped from V and 4 bases from J, the junction kept 6 bases outside the gene matches. The CDR3 consists of 14 residues. The germline CDR1 and CDR2 sequences are LGHDT and YNNKEL (reference sequence). The CDR3 protein is CASSHGRDSYEQYF. CDR3 coding DNA: TGTGCCAGCAGCCATGGCCGGGACAGTTACGAGCAGTACTTC.

V usage is TRBV11-3 and J usage is TRBJ2-1; tentatively, D is TRBD2 (6 bases). The CDR3 contains 12 residues. Between the trimmed V and J ends, which lost 3 bases and 10 bases, there was a span of 10 bases. The germline CDR1 and CDR2 sequences are SGHNT and YENEEA. CDR3 amino acids: CASSFGGEEQFF. The DNA for the CDR3 is TGTGCCAGCAGCTTCGGGGGTGAGGAGCAGTTCTTC. The complete variable domain, with remaining parts taken from reference TRBV11-3 and TRBJ2-1, reads EAGVVQSPRYKIIEKKQPVAFWCNPISGHNTLYWYLQNLGQGPELLIRYENEEAVDDSQLPKDRFSAERLKGVDSTLKIQPAELGDSAVYLCASSFGGEEQFFGPGTRLTVL.

CDR3 DNA: TGTGCCAGCAGCTTTGGAGGGACCACAGATACGCAGTATTTT. Encoded protein: CASSFGGTTDTQYF. The chain joins TRBV7-9 to TRBJ2-3, with a possible D match to TRBD2 (6 bases). The germline gives CDR1 SEHNR, CDR2 FQNEAQ (reference sequence). The CDR3 covers 14 residues. Trimming stripped 3 bases from V and 2 bases from J, with 9 bases between.

This chain uses TRBV7-6 with TRBJ2-1; no clear D gene. V was clipped by 1 base and J by 0 bases, with 10 bases between them. CDR3 length equals 16 residues. Germline lookup yields CDR1 SGHVS and CDR2 FNYEAQ. The CDR3 DNA reads as TGTGCCAGCAGCTTAGTAGGCTGGAGCTCCTACAATGAGCAGTTCTTC. Its protein product is CASSLVGWSSYNEQFF.

The chain combines TRBV7-9 with TRBJ1-6, with a possible D match to TRBD1 (5 bases). CDR3 size: 12 residues. Germline CDR1 reads SEHNR; CDR2 reads FQNEAQ (reference sequence). V was clipped by 5 bases and J by 6 bases, with 5 bases between them. The CDR3 sequence is CASSQGNSPLHF. The CDR3 nucleotides read TGTGCCAGCAGCCAGGGTAATTCACCCCTCCACTTT.

This clone has just a few counts. The same CDR3 can be traced to other DNA sequences in this sample. The rearrangement links TRBV9 to TRBJ1-2; the D gene is possibly TRBD1 (5 bases). Looked up from germline, CDR1 is SGDLS and CDR2 is YYNGEE. The CDR3 is 13 amino acids. The ends were cut back, 0 bases at V and 2 bases at J, with 5 bases in the middle. The DNA of the CDR3 is TGTGCCAGCAGCGTAGAGGGGAACTATGGCTACACCTTC. This encodes CASSVEGNYGYTF.